What follows are 26 T cell receptor beta chains derived from one specimen sequenced in a study of T cells in Graves' hyperthyroidism and ophthalmopathy. The source material, RNA transcripts, was used to amplify TCR beta CDR3 regions. A first-round RT-PCR of the TCR CDR3 used the HTBI primer set. TCRdb used MiXCR to reprocess the multiplex PCR reads, holding one entry per CDR3 protein. The sample lists about 560,000 distinct CDR3 sequences, 15% to 18% occurring once. Sequenced input: blood. The receptors derive from a woman in her 30s with Graves' hyperthyroidism.

This clonotype was counted at least ten times. The chain has TRBV9 and TRBJ1-6; 7 nucleotides agree with TRBD1. Germline V gene data show CDR1 as SGDLS and CDR2 as YYNGEE. The CDR3 loop spans 15 amino acids. The V and J ends lost 0 bases and 7 bases, in that order; junction bases with no gene match: 4. The CDR3 reads CASSVGGQPNSPLHF. CDR3 in DNA: TGTGCCAGCAGCGTAGGGGGACAGCCGAATTCACCCCTCCACTTT.

This clonotype was counted ten times or more. This chain uses TRBV12-3 or TRBV12-4 with TRBJ2-4; 11 nucleotides align to TRBD2. V lost 5 bases and J lost 5; bases outside the gene matches: 8. The CDR3 extends over 16 amino acids. The CDR3 DNA is TGTGCCAGCAGTCTGGGACTAGCGGAAGGGGAAAACATTCAGTACTTC. Residues: CASSLGLAEGENIQYF.

This clonotype was seen ten or more times. The chain couples TRBV3-1 to TRBJ2-7; TRBD2 aligns across 7 bases. Germline CDR1 LGHDT, CDR2 YNNKEL (reference sequence). With V trimmed by 3 bases and J by 4 bases, 6 bases remained unmatched. The CDR3 has 14 amino acids. The CDR3 sequence is CASSHLREGYEQYF. Here the CDR3 DNA reads TGTGCCAGCAGCCACCTAAGGGAGGGTTACGAGCAGTACTTC.

The sample holds many counts of this clonotype. The chain couples TRBV6-1 to TRBJ1-5; D perhaps matches TRBD1 (5 bases). CDR1 MNHNS and CDR2 SASEGT come from the germline V gene. This CDR3 has 18 amino acids. Trimming pared 5 bases from V and 1 base from J, leaving 21 bases between. This chain's CDR3 is CASSSSGYTRASNQPQHF. The CDR3 region has the DNA TGTGCCAGCAGTTCCTCCGGGTATACCAGGGCGAGCAATCAGCCCCAGCATTTT.

The J gene is TRBJ1-5, the V gene TRBV9; tentative D call: TRBD1 (6 bases). The CDR3 has 15 residues. Germline assignment: CDR1 SGDLS and CDR2 YYNGEE. Trimming removed 0 bases at V and 5 bases at J, with 12 bases between. For the CDR3, the DNA is TGTGCCAGCAGCGTAGCCGGGGGGCGCGATCAGCCCCAGCATTTT. Its protein is CASSVAGGRDQPQHF. Using reference TRBV9 and TRBJ1-5 for the parts outside the CDR3, the full variable domain is DSGVTQTPKHLITATGQRVTLRCSPRSGDLSVYWYQQSLDQGLQFLIQYYNGEERAKGNILERFSAQQFPDLHSELNLSSLELGDSALYFCASSVAGGRDQPQHFGDGTRLSIL.

This clonotype was recorded many times. J is TRBJ2-7 and V is TRBV7-9, with unresolved D. The V gene's germline CDR1 is SEHNR and CDR2 FQNEAQ (reference sequence). The CDR3 spans 14 residues. Trimming pared 4 bases from V and 2 bases from J, leaving 12 bases between. The CDR3 DNA follows: TGTGCCAGCAGCTCGCAGGACGGTCCCTACGAGCAGTACTTC. Translating it yields CASSSQDGPYEQYF.

This chain uses TRBV7-2 with TRBJ2-7; 11 positions match TRBD2. The V segment lost 7 bases and the J segment 6 bases; nucleotides outside the gene matches: 8. This CDR3 has 14 amino acids. Germline V lookup: CDR1 SGHTA, CDR2 FQGNSA. The CDR3 DNA sequence: TGTGCCAGCAAGGGGTTAGCGGGAGGGCGCGAGCAGTACTTC. It specifies CASKGLAGGREQYF.

This clonotype was detected ten times or more. This chain uses TRBV5-1 with TRBJ2-1, with D maybe TRBD1 (6 bases). V dropped 0 bases and J dropped 0 bases, with 13 bases sitting between them. There are 17 residues in the CDR3. Germline CDR1 reads SGHRS; CDR2 reads YFSETQ. The CDR3 coding sequence is TGCGCCAGCAGCTTGGGGGCCGGACAGCGCTCCTACAATGAGCAGTTCTTC. Protein: CASSLGAGQRSYNEQFF.

The sample holds many counts of this clonotype. This chain uses TRBV7-6 with TRBJ2-7, with TRBD2 matching 8 bases. This CDR3 contains 16 residues. The ends lost 5 bases at V and 2 bases at J; junction bases unmatched: 11. Germline V gene lookup returns CDR1 SGHVS and CDR2 FNYEAQ. As DNA, the CDR3 is TGTGCCAGCAGCCGGACTGGGCGGGAGGCTCCCTACGAGCAGTACTTC. Protein: CASSRTGREAPYEQYF.

This clonotype was counted many times. The V gene is TRBV11-3, the J gene TRBJ1-1; D is unclear. V was cut by 2 bases and J by 1 base, with 8 bases left in between. The CDR3 runs to 14 residues. CDR1 and CDR2 from the germline V gene are SGHNT and YENEEA. The CDR3 DNA follows: TGTGCCAGCAGCTTATCAGCAGGGAACACTGAAGCTTTCTTT. Translated, it gives CASSLSAGNTEAFF.

This chain links TRBV9 with TRBJ2-1; 8 bases match TRBD2. V was clipped by 4 bases and J by 2 bases; unmatched bases: 2. The CDR3 consists of 14 residues. Looked up from germline, CDR1 is SGDLS and CDR2 is YYNGEE. This CDR3 is CASSIAGTYNEQFF. In nucleotides, the CDR3 is TGTGCCAGCAGCATAGCGGGAACCTACAATGAGCAGTTCTTC.

This clonotype showed up many times. The chain links TRBV7-9 to TRBJ2-4; perhaps D is TRBD1 or TRBD2 (7 bases each). The CDR3 length is 13 residues. Trimming shortened V by 5 bases and J by 7 bases, and 12 bases separated the two germline ends. The V gene's germline CDR1 is SEHNR and CDR2 FQNEAQ (reference sequence). The CDR3 DNA is TGTGCCAGCAGCCAGGGGGGGTCGAACATTCAGTACTTC. This encodes CASSQGGSNIQYF.

This clonotype has only a few counts. The chain combines TRBV19 with TRBJ1-5; 9 bases are a match to TRBD1. V gave up 6 bases and J gave up 7 bases; unmatched junction bases: 22. CDR1 is LNHDA, CDR2 SQIVND, per germline (reference sequence). This CDR3 spans 19 amino acids. The CDR3 loop reads CASSLLSPVGQGRFQPQHF. The CDR3 DNA reads TGTGCCAGTAGCCTTTTGTCCCCGGTCGGACAGGGGCGTTTCCAGCCCCAGCATTTT. Full variable domain (remainder filled in from reference TRBV19 and TRBJ1-5): DGGITQSPKYLFRKEGQNVTLSCEQNLNHDAMYWYRQDPGQGLRLIYYSQIVNDFQKGDIAEGYSVSREKKESFPLTVTSAQKNPTAFYLCASSLLSPVGQGRFQPQHFGDGTRLSIL.

This clonotype was recorded many times. The V gene is TRBV7-8, the J gene TRBJ1-6; 9 nucleotides agree with TRBD1. J was trimmed by 8 bases and V by 6 bases; bases with no gene match: 8. The germline CDR1 and CDR2 sequences are SGHVS and FQNEAQ. There are 15 residues in the CDR3. CDR3 sequence: CASRGSRTGDSPLHF. The CDR3 DNA reads as TGTGCCAGCAGGGGATCACGGACAGGGGATTCACCCCTCCACTTT.

This clonotype was seen a handful of times. The chain employs TRBV24-1 and TRBJ2-1; TRBD1 agrees at 7 bases. Germline values: CDR1 KGHDR, CDR2 SFDVKD. J lost 8 bases, V lost 5 bases, and 8 bases had no gene match. The CDR3 spans 14 residues. CDR3 in DNA: TGTGCCACCAGTGGATGGGACAGCAGCGATGAGCAGTTCTTC. Translation: CATSGWDSSDEQFF.

This clonotype was counted many times. V is TRBV6-1 and J is TRBJ2-7; D is perhaps TRBD2 (5 bases). Germline-derived CDR1 and CDR2 are MNHNS and SASEGT. Trimming removed 6 bases at V and 1 base at J, with 10 bases between. The CDR3 runs to 13 residues. The CDR3 reads CASSRGLSYEQYF. CDR3 DNA: TGTGCCAGCAGCCGAGGACTGTCCTACGAGCAGTACTTC.

This clonotype was seen a few times. The chain recombines TRBV4-2 with TRBJ1-2; D call uncertain. V was pared by 0 bases and J by 4 bases, with 6 bases between. This CDR3 region has 13 residues. The V gene's germline CDR1 is LGHNA and CDR2 YNFKEQ. CDR3 DNA: TGTGCCAGCAGCCAAGATGCCCTCTATGGCTACACCTTC. This encodes CASSQDALYGYTF.

At least ten counts were recorded for this clonotype. This rearrangement joins TRBV29-1 to TRBJ1-1; TRBD1 aligns across 11 bases. This CDR3 is built from 16 residues. Germline CDR1 is SQVTM and CDR2 is ANQGSEA. After removal of 2 bases from V and 1 base from J, the junction contained 6 bases not matched to a gene. The CDR3 DNA reads TGCAGCGTTGAACCGGGACAGGGGGAAACGAACACTGAAGCTTTCTTT. The encoded protein is CSVEPGQGETNTEAFF.

This clonotype was seen ten or more times. V and J are TRBV25-1 and TRBJ2-7; D gene ambiguous. Germline V gene sequence: CDR1 MGHDK, CDR2 SYGVNS. The V end was cut by 6 bases, the J end by 2 bases, with 8 bases between. The CDR3 has 12 residues. The chain's CDR3 is CASSGPTYEQYF. CDR3 nucleotides: TGTGCCAGCAGCGGACCCACCTACGAGCAGTACTTC.

This clonotype has a count of ten or more. V and J are TRBV30 and TRBJ2-3; no clear D. This CDR3 contains 15 residues. Trimming left V 2 bases short and J 4 bases short, with 16 bases between. Per germline, CDR1 GTSNPN and CDR2 SVGIG (reference sequence). The DNA for the CDR3 is TGTGCCTGGAGTACCCACCCCCGGAGCCCAGATACGCAGTATTTT. Translation: CAWSTHPRSPDTQYF.

This clonotype was detected many times. The rearrangement links TRBV7-9 to TRBJ2-5; tentative D call: TRBD2 (5 bases). CDR3 length equals 15 residues. V was clipped by 0 bases and J by 2 bases, with 10 bases between them. The germline gives CDR1 SEHNR, CDR2 FQNEAQ (reference sequence). The CDR3 sequence: CASSLAGELQETQYF. CDR3 nucleotide sequence: TGTGCCAGCAGCTTAGCCGGGGAGTTACAAGAGACCCAGTACTTC.

As for this clonotype: This clone may be a read error of a much larger clone one base away. The genes are TRBV7-9 and TRBJ1-5, with 7 nucleotides matching TRBD1. The germline V gene encodes CDR1 SEHNR and CDR2 FQNEAQ (reference sequence). The CDR3 loop spans 18 amino acids. Losses at the gene ends were 5 bases for V and 1 base for J; bases not matched to a gene: 14. The CDR3 loop is CASSRYSTGAGSNQPQHF. In DNA form, the CDR3 reads TGTGCCAGCAGCCGTTATTCTACAGGGGCAGGAAGCAATCAGCCCCAGCATTTT.

The V gene is TRBV3-1, the J gene TRBJ2-5, with D possibly being TRBD2 (6 bases). CDR3 length: 13 residues. The germline V and J ends were trimmed by 2 bases and 10 bases, with 14 bases remaining between them. CDR1 and CDR2 (germline): LGHDT, YNNKEL (reference sequence). This CDR3 is CASSQQRAAGQYF. DNA of the CDR3: TGTGCCAGCAGCCAACAGCGGGCCGCCGGCCAGTACTTC.

The chain joins TRBV25-1 to TRBJ2-7; D might be TRBD2 (6 bases). This CDR3 has 13 amino acids. Trimming removed 5 bases from V and 3 bases from J, with 11 bases in between. The germline V gene encodes CDR1 MGHDK and CDR2 SYGVNS. The CDR3 loop is CASSSAGNYEQYF. The CDR3 nucleotides read TGTGCCAGCAGTTCCGCGGGAAACTACGAGCAGTACTTC.

The chain uses TRBV18 and TRBJ1-1; TRBD1 might be the D (6 bases). Germline assignment: CDR1 KGHSH and CDR2 LQKENI. The CDR3 runs 16 residues. V lost 3 bases, J lost 1 base, and 15 bases lay in between. CDR3 loop: CASSPAFTGRNTEAFF. The DNA of the CDR3 is TGTGCCAGCTCACCTGCCTTTACAGGGAGGAACACTGAAGCTTTCTTT.

This clonotype appeared many times. V gene TRBV7-2 combines with J gene TRBJ2-3, with D unresolved. The CDR3 is 14 residues long. CDR1 and CDR2 (germline): SGHTA, FQGNSA. The V end lost 3 bases, the J end lost 6 bases, and 13 bases lay between the germline ends. CDR3 residues: CASSFGADADTQYF. CDR3 in DNA: TGTGCCAGCAGCTTCGGTGCAGACGCGGATACGCAGTATTTT.